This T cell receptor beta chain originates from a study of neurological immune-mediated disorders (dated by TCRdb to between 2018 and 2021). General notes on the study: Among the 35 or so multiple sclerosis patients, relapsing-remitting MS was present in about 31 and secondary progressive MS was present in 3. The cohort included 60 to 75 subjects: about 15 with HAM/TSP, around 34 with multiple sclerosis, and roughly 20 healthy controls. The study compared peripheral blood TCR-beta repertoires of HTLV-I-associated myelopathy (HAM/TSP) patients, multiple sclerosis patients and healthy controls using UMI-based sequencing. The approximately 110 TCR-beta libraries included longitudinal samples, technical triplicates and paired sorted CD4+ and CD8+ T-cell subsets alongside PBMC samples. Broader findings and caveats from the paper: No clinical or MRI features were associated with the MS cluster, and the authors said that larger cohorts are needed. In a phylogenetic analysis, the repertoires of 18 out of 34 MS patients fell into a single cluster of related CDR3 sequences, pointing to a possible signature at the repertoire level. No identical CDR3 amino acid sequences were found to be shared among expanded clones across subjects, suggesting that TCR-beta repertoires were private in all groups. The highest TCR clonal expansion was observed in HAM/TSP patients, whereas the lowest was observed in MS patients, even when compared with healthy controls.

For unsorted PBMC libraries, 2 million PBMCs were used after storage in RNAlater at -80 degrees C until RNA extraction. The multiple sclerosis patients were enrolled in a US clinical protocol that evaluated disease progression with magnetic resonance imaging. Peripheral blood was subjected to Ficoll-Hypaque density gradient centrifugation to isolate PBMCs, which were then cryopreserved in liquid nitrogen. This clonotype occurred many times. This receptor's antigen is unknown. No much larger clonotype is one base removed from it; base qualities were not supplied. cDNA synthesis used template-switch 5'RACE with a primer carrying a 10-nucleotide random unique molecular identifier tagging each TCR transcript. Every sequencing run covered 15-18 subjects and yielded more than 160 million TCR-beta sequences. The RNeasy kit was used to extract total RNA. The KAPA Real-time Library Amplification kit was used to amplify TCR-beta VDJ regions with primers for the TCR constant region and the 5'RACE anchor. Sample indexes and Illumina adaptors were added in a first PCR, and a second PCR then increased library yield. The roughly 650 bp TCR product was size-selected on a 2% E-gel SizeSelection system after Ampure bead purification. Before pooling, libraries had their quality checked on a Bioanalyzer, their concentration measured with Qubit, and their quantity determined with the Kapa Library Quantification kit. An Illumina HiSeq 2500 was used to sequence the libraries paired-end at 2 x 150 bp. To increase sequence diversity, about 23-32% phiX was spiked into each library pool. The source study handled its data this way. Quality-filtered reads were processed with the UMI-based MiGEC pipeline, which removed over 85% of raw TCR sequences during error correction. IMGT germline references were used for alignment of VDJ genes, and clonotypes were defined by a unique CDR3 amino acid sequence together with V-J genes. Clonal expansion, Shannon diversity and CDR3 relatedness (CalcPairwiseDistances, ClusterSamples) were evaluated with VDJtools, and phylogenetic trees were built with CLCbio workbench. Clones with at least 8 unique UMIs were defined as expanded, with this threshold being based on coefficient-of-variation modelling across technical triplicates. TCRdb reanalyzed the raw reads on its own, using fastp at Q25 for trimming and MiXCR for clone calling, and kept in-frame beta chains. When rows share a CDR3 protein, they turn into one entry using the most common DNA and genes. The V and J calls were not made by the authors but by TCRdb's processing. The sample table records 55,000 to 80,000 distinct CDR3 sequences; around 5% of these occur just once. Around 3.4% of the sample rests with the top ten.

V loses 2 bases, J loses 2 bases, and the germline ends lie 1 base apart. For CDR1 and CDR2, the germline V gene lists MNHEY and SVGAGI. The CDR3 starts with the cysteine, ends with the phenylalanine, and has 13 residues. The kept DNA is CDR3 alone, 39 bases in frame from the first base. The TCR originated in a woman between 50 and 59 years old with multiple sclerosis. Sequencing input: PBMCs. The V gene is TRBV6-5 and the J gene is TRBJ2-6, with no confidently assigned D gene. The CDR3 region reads CASSYPGANVLTF. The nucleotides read TGTGCCAGCAGTTACCCTGGGGCCAACGTCCTGACTTTC.